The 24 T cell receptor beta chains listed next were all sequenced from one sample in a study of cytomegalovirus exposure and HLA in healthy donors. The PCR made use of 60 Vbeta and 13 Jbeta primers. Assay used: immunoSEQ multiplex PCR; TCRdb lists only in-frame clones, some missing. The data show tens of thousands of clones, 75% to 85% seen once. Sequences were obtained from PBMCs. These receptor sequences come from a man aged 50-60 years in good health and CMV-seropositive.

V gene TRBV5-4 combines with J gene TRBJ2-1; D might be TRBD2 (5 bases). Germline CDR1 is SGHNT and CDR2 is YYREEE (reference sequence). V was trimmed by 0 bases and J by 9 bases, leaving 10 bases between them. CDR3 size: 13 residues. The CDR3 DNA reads TGTGCCAGCAGCTTGGCTAGCTCCGGTGAGCAGTTCTTC. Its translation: CASSLASSGEQFF.

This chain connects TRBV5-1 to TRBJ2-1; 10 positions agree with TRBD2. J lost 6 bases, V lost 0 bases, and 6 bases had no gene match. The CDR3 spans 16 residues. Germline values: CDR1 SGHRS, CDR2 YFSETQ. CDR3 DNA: TGCGCCAGCAGCTTGGGGCTAGCGGGAGCCTCCAATGAGCAGTTCTTC. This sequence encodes CASSLGLAGASNEQFF.

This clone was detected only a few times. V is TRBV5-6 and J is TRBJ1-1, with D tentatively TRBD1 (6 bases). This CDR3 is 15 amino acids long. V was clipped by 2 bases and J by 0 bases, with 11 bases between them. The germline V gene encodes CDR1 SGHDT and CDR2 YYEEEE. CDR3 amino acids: CASSLLNRVNTEAFF. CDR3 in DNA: TGTGCCAGCAGCTTACTAAACAGGGTGAACACTGAAGCTTTCTTT.

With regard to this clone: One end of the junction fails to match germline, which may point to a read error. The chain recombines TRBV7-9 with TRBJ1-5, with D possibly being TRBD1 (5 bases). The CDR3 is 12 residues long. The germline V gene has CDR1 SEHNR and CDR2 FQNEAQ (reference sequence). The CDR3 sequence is CSSSLADSLLHF. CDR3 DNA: TGTTCCAGCAGCTTAGCCGACAGTCTCCTGCATTTT.

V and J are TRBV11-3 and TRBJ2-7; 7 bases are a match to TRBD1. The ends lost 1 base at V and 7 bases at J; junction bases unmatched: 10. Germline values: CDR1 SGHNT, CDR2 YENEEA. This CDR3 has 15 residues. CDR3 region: CASSLGAVQGVEQYF. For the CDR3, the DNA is TGTGCCAGCAGCTTAGGGGCCGTGCAGGGGGTAGAGCAGTACTTC.

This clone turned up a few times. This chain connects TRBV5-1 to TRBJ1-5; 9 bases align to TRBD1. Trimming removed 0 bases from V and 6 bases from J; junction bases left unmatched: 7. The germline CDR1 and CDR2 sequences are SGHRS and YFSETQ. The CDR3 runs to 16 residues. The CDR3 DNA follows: TGCGCCAGCAGCTTGGATCTTACAGGGGGCGGTCAGCCCCAGCATTTT. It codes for CASSLDLTGGGQPQHF. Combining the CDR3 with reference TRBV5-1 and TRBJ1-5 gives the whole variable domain KAGVTQTPRYLIKTRGQQVTLSCSPISGHRSVSWYQQTPGQGLQFLFEYFSETQRNKGNFPGRFSGRQFSNSRSEMNVSTLELGDSALYLCASSLDLTGGGQPQHFGDGTRLSIL.

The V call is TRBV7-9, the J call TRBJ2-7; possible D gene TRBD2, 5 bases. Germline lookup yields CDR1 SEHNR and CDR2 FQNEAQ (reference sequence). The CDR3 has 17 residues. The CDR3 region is CCSSLDHGESVAYEQYF. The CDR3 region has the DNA TGTTGCAGCAGCTTGGACCACGGGGAGAGTGTGGCGTACGAGCAGTACTTC.

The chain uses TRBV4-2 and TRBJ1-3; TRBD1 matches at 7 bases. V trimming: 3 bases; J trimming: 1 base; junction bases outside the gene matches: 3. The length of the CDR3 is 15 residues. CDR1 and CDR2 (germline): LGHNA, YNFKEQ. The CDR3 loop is CASSHDRVSGNTIYF. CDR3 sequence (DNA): TGTGCCAGCAGCCACGACAGGGTATCTGGAAACACCATATATTTT.

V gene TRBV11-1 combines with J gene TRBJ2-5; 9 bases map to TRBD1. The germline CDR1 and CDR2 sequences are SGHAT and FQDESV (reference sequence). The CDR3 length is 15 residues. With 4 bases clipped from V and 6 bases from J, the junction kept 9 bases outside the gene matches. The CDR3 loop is CASSSSTGGSQTQYF. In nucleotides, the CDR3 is TGTGCCAGCAGCTCCTCGACAGGGGGTTCGCAGACCCAGTACTTC.

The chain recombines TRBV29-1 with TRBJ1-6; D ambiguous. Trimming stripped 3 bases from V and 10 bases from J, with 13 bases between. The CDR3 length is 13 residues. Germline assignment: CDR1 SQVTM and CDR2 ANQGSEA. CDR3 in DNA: TGCAGCGTTGAGCCCGAGACGGGATCACCCCTCCACTTT. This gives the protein CSVEPETGSPLHF.

DNA of the CDR3: TGCGCCAGCAGCCGCGGGGGGGATCGCAATCAGCCCCAGCATTTT. Translated, it gives CASSRGGDRNQPQHF. The J gene is TRBJ1-5, the V gene TRBV4-1; D might be TRBD1 (5 bases). The CDR3 extends over 15 amino acids. V shed 4 bases and J shed 2 bases, with 12 bases lying between them. Germline values: CDR1 MGHRA, CDR2 YSYEKL.

The CDR3, as DNA: TGCGCCAGCAGCCTCCCGGGACAGGGGGCCTACGAGCAGTACTTC. Protein sequence: CASSLPGQGAYEQYF. This rearrangement joins TRBV4-3 to TRBJ2-7; the match to TRBD1 covers 11 bases. This CDR3 is 15 amino acids long. Trimming took 4 bases from V and 2 from J; bases not matched to a gene: 4. CDR1 and CDR2 from the germline V gene are LGHNA and YSLEER.

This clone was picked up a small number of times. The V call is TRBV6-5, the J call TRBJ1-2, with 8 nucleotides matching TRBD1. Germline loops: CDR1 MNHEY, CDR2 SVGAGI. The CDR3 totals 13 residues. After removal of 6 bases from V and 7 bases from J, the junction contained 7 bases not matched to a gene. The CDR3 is CASRKQGESGYTF. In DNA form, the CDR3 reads TGTGCCAGCAGGAAACAGGGGGAAAGTGGCTACACCTTC.

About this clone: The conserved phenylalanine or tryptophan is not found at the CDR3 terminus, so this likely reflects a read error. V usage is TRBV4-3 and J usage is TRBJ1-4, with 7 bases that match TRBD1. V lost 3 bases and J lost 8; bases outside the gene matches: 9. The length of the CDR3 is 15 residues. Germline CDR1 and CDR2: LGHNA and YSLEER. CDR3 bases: TGCGCCAGCAGCCATTCGACAGGGCGGAGCGAAAAACTGTTTTTG. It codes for CASSHSTGRSEKLFL.

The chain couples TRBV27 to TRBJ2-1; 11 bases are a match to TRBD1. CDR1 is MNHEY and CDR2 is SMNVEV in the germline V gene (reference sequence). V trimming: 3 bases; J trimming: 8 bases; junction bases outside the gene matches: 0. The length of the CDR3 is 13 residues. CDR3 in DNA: TGTGCCAGCAGTTTGGGACAGGGGGATGAGCAGTTCTTC. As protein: CASSLGQGDEQFF.

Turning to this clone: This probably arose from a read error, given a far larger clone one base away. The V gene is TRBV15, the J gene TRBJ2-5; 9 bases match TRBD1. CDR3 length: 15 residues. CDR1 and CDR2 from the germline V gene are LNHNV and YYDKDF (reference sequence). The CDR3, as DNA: TGTGCCACCAGTTTACAGGGGGCGCCTGGGGAGACCCCGTACTTC. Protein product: CATSLQGAPGETPYF.

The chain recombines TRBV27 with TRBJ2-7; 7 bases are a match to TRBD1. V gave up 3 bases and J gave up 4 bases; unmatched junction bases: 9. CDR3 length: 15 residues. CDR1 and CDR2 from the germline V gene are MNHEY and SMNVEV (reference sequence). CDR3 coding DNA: TGTGCCAGCAGTTTGCGTAGGACAGGAGCATACGAGCAGTACTTC. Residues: CASSLRRTGAYEQYF.

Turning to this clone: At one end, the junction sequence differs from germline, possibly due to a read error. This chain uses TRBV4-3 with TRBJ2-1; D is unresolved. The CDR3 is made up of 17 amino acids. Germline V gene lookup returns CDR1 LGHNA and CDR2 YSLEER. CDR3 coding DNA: TGCACCAGCAGCCAAGATGTGATCGTACTCATCTACAATGAGCAGTTCTTC. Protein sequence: CTSSQDVIVLIYNEQFF.

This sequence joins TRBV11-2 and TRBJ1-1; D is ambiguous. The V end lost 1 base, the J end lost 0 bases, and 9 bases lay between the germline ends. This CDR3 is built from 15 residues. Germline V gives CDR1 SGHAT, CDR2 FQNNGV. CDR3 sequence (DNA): TGTGCCAGCAGCTTAGTATCGCGGATGAACACTGAAGCTTTCTTT. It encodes CASSLVSRMNTEAFF.

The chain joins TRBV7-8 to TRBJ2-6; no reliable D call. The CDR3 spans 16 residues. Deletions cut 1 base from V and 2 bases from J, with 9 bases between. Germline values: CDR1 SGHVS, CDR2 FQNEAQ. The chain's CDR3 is CASSLVVLTGANVLTF. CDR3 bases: TGTGCCAGCAGCTTAGTCGTACTAACTGGGGCCAACGTCCTGACTTTC.

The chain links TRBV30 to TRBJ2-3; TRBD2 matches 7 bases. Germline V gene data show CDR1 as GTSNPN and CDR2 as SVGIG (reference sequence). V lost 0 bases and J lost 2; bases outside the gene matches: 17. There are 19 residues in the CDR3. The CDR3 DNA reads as TGTGCCTGGAGTGTACGAAGGGCGGGGGTCCCGGGGCACACAGATACGCAGTATTTT. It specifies CAWSVRRAGVPGHTDTQYF. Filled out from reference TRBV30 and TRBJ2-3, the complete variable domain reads SQTIHQWPATLVQPVGSPLSLECTVEGTSNPNLYWYRQAAGRGLQLLFYSVGIGQISSEVPQNLSASRPQDRQFILSSKKLLLSDSGFYLCAWSVRRAGVPGHTDTQYFGPGTRLTVL.

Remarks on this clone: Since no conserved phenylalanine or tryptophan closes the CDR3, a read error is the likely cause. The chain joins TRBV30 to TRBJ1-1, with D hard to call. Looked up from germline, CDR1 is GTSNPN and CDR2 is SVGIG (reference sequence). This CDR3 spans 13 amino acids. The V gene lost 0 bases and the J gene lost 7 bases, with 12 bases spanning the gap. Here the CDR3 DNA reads TGTGCCTGGAGTGTACTGCGTCATTATGAAGCTTTCTTG. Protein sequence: CAWSVLRHYEAFL.

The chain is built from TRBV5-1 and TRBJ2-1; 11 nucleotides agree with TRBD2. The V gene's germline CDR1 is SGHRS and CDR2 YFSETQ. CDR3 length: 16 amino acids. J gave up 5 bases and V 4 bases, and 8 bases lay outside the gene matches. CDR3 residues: CASSLRLAGGNNEQFF. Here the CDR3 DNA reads TGCGCCAGCAGCCTTAGGCTAGCGGGAGGCAACAATGAGCAGTTCTTC. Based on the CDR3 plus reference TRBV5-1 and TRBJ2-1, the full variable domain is KAGVTQTPRYLIKTRGQQVTLSCSPISGHRSVSWYQQTPGQGLQFLFEYFSETQRNKGNFPGRFSGRQFSNSRSEMNVSTLELGDSALYLCASSLRLAGGNNEQFFGPGTRLTVL.

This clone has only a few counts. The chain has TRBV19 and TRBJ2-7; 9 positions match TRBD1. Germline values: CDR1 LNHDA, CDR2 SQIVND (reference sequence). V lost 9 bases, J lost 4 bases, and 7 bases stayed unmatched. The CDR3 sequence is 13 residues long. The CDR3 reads CASGQGIAYEQYF. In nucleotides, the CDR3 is TGTGCCAGCGGACAGGGGATAGCTTACGAGCAGTACTTC.